This entry lists 7 T cell receptor beta chains sequenced from one sample in a study of blood T cells in healthy people across ages. It was with a sample-barcoded 5' primer and a J-beta primer mix that a second PCR of roughly 7 to 12 cycles was run. TCRdb independently ran MiXCR on the 5' RACE reads; one entry per CDR3 protein. The sample carries approximately 1.5 million distinct CDR3 sequences, about 35% recorded once. Sequencing input: blood. These receptors originate from a woman aged 30 to 39 in good health.

Note on this clonotype: The junction departs from the called germline gene at one end, perhaps through a read error. The gene calls are TRBV9 and TRBJ2-3, with 9 bases that match TRBD2. CDR3 length equals 16 residues. Germline V gives CDR1 SGDLS, CDR2 YYNGEE. The CDR3 DNA reads as TGTGCTAGCAGCGCCCGGACTAGCGCGAGCACAGATACGCAGTATTTT. Amino acid sequence: CASSARTSASTDTQYF.

This clonotype was detected only a few times. The chain has TRBV9 and TRBJ2-2; TRBD2 is a possible D gene (5 bases). CDR1 is SGDLS, CDR2 YYNGEE, per germline. This CDR3 is built from 14 residues. V lost 3 bases and J lost 9, with 15 bases in between. The CDR3 loop is CASSERTVPRELFF. CDR3 in DNA: TGTGCCAGCAGCGAAAGGACTGTACCTAGGGAGCTGTTTTTT.

This clonotype was counted between two and nine times. The V call is TRBV7-2, the J call TRBJ2-3; D possibly matches TRBD1 or TRBD2 (6 bases each). CDR3 length: 16 amino acids. Germline assignment: CDR1 SGHTA and CDR2 FQGNSA. The V end lost 1 base, the J end lost 4 bases, and 15 bases lay between the germline ends. For the CDR3, the DNA is TGTGCCAGCAGCTTAGGGGGGGCCGCTAGCGCAGATACGCAGTATTTT. Residues: CASSLGGAASADTQYF.

This clonotype has only a few counts. Germline and junction disagree at one end, which may indicate a read error. J is TRBJ2-5 and V is TRBV13; TRBD2 agrees at 8 bases. The DNA end favors TRBJ2-7, so the J call may be wrong. Germline V gene data show CDR1 as PRHDT and CDR2 as FYEKMQ (reference sequence). CDR3 length: 15 amino acids. The CDR3 region has the DNA TGTGCCAGCAGCGGGGGACTAGTCCCCTCCTGCGAGCAGTACTTC. Translated, it gives CASSGGLVPSCEQYF.

V usage is TRBV20-1 and J usage is TRBJ2-1; 7 bases line up with TRBD2. There are 16 residues in the CDR3. V was pared by 0 bases and J by 0 bases, with 5 bases of the junction left unmatched. The germline V gene encodes CDR1 DFQATT and CDR2 SNEGSKA (reference sequence). The CDR3 nucleotides read TGCAGTGCTAGAGATAGGGGAGGGAGCTCCTACAATGAGCAGTTCTTC. Amino acid sequence: CSARDRGGSSYNEQFF.

With regard to this clonotype: Germline and junction disagree at one end, which may indicate a read error. This chain links TRBV5-1 with TRBJ2-3; a weak D match, TRBD1 (5 bases). The CDR3 length is 14 residues. Germline values: CDR1 SGHRS, CDR2 YFSETQ. The CDR3 DNA sequence: TGCGCCAGCAGCGCACAGGCGAGCACAGATACGCGGTATTTT. Its protein is CASSAQASTDTRYF.

The DNA for the CDR3 is TGTGCCAGCAGCTTTATAACGCGTTCAAGCTCCTACAATGAGCAGTTCTTC. Its protein is CASSFITRSSSYNEQFF. V and J are TRBV11-2 and TRBJ2-1; D is ambiguous. V lost 3 bases and J 0 bases, leaving 15 bases between the germline ends. Germline values: CDR1 SGHAT, CDR2 FQNNGV. CDR3 length: 17 amino acids.